These 5 T cell receptor beta chains came from one sample sequenced in a study of control samples from healthy donors and cancer patients. Clones were sequenced by immunoSEQ multiplex PCR, and TCRdb holds only the in-frame ones, with some missing. Among about 20,000 clones listed, 83% were seen once. The sequenced sample consisted of PBMCs. Every receptor here comes from a man aged 55 to 70 with head and neck cancer.

The V gene is TRBV12-3 or TRBV12-4, the J gene TRBJ1-2; D call uncertain. Between the trimmed V and J ends, which lost 1 base and 4 bases, there was a span of 4 bases. This CDR3 is 12 amino acids long. The CDR3 loop reads CASSLEAYGYTF. Written as DNA, the CDR3 is TGTGCCAGCAGTTTAGAGGCCTATGGCTACACCTTC.

This chain's CDR3 is CASSERQTTGELFF. In DNA, the CDR3 is TGTGCCAGCAGTGAGAGGCAGACCACCGGGGAGCTGTTTTTT. The chain recombines TRBV2 with TRBJ2-2; no clear D gene. Germline V gives CDR1 SNHLY, CDR2 FYNNEI. V gave up 3 bases and J gave up 4 bases, with 9 bases separating them. The CDR3 loop spans 14 amino acids.

V and J are TRBV5-1 and TRBJ1-1; D gene unclear. The CDR3 length is 15 residues. Germline V gene data show CDR1 as SGHRS and CDR2 as YFSETQ. V was pared by 4 bases and J by 5 bases, with 18 bases between. The CDR3 coding sequence is TGCGCCAGCAGCGCGACCGGGCCACCAAATACTGAAGCTTTCTTT. This sequence encodes CASSATGPPNTEAFF. Full variable domain (missing parts from reference TRBV5-1 and TRBJ1-1): KAGVTQTPRYLIKTRGQQVTLSCSPISGHRSVSWYQQTPGQGLQFLFEYFSETQRNKGNFPGRFSGRQFSNSRSEMNVSTLELGDSALYLCASSATGPPNTEAFFGQGTRLTVV.

The chain uses TRBV7-6 and TRBJ1-1; weak D call: TRBD1 (6 bases). The CDR3 loop spans 15 amino acids. Per germline, CDR1 SGHVS and CDR2 FNYEAQ. V lost 1 base and J lost 2, with 11 bases in between. CDR3 loop: CASSLEGHQNTEAFF. CDR3 nucleotide sequence: TGTGCCAGCAGCTTAGAGGGACACCAAAACACTGAAGCTTTCTTT.

This clone was seen a few times. The gene calls are TRBV19 and TRBJ2-3, with 7 bases aligning to TRBD2. The CDR3 sequence is 19 residues long. Losses at the gene ends were 2 bases for V and 5 bases for J; bases not matched to a gene: 19. Germline CDR1 is LNHDA and CDR2 is SQIVND (reference sequence). CDR3: CASSILGGRAGTMRDTQYF. CDR3 in DNA: TGTGCCAGTAGTATATTGGGGGGAAGAGCGGGGACGATGAGAGATACGCAGTATTTT.